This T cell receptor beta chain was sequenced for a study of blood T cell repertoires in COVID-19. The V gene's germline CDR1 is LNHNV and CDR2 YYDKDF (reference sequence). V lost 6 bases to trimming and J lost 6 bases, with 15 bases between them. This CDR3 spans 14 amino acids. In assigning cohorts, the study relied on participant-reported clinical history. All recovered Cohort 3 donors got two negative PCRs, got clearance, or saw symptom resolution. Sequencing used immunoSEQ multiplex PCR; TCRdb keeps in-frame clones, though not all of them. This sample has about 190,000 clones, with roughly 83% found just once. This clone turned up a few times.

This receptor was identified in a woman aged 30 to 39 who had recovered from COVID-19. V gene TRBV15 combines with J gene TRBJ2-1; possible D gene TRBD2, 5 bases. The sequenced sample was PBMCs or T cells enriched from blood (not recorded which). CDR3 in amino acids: CATRGGEPRNEQFF. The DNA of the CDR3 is TGTGCCACCAGAGGTGGGGAGCCTCGCAATGAGCAGTTCTTC.